This T cell receptor (beta chain) was captured by sequencing in a study of blood T cells in healthy people across ages. Caucasian individuals from Russia who were healthy and aged roughly 6 to 95 acted as donors. In each sample, at least 7 million PBMCs were isolated. A second PCR of 7 to 11 cycles used a sample-barcoded 5' primer and a J-beta primer mix. MiXCR, applied by TCRdb to the 5' RACE reads, yields one record per CDR3 protein. The table records fewer than 1,200,000 distinct CDR3 sequences, under 30% of them present only once. General study findings and limits: A roughly linear fall in TCR beta diversity per million T cells was seen with increasing age.

Regarding this clonotype: The antigen is not known.

CDR3 length equals 11 residues. Per the germline V gene, CDR1 is SQVTM and CDR2 is ANQGSEA. Trimming removed 3 bases at V and 5 bases at J, with 7 bases between. This sample was also put to use in a study of T cells of mothers and their children.

This chain links TRBV29-1 with TRBJ2-5; unclear D gene. This receptor was taken from a girl aged 2 to 9 in good health. Sequenced: blood. The DNA of the CDR3 is TGCAGCGTTGAGGTTCTTGAGACCCAGTACTTC. Translation: CSVEVLETQYF.